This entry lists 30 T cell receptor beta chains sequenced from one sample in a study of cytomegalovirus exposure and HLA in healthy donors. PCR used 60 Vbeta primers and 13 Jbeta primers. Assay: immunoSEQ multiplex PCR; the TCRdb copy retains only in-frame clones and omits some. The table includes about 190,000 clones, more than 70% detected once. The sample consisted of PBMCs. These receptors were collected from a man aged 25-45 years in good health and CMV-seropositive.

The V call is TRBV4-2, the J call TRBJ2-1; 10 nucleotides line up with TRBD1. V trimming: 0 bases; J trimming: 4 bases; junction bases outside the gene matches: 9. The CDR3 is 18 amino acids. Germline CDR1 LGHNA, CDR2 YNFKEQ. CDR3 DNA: TGTGCCAGCAGCCAAGAAGGAGCTGGGACAGGGGTTTACAATGAGCAGTTCTTC. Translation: CASSQEGAGTGVYNEQFF.

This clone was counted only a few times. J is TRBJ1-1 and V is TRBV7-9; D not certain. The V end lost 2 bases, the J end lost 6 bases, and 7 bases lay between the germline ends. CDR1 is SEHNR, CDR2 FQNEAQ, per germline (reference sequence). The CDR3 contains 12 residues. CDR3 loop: CASSLILAEAFF. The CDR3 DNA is TGTGCCAGCAGCTTAATTTTAGCTGAAGCTTTCTTT.

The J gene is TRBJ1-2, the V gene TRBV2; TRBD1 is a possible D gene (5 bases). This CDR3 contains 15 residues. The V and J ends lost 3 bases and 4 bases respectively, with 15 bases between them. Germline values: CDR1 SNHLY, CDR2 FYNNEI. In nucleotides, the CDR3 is TGTGCCAGCAGTGACGGGGGGGTTCTTTCCTATGGCTACACCTTC. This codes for CASSDGGVLSYGYTF.

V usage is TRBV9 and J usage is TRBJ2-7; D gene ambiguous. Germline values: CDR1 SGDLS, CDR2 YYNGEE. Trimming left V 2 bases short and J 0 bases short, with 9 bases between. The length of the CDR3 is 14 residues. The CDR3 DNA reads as TGTGCCAGCAGCGTCGTCGCAGACTCCTACGAGCAGTACTTC. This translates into CASSVVADSYEQYF.

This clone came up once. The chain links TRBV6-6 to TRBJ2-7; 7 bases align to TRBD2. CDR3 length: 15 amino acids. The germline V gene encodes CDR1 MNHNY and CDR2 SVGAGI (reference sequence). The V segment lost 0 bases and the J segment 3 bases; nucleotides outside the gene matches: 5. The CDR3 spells CASSYSSSGGYEQYF. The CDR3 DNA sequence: TGTGCCAGCAGTTACTCCTCTTCGGGGGGCTACGAGCAGTACTTC.

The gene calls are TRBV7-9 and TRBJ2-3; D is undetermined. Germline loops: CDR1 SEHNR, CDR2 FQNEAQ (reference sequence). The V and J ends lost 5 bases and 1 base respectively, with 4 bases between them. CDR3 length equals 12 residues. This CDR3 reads CASSPGTDTQYF. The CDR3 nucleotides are TGTGCCAGCAGCCCCGGCACAGATACGCAGTATTTT.

This CDR3 is CASSLGQGTDTQYF. The CDR3 nucleotides are TGTGCCAGCAGCTTGGGACAGGGGACCGATACGCAGTATTTT. This chain joins TRBV7-6 and TRBJ2-3, with 10 bases aligning to TRBD1. Trimming cost V 3 bases and J 6 bases; bases outside gene matches: 3. Germline values: CDR1 SGHVS, CDR2 FNYEAQ. CDR3 length: 14 amino acids.

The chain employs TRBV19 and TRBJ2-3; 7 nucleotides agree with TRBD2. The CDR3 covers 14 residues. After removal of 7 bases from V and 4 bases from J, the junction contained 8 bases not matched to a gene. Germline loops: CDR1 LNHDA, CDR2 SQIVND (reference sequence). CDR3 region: CASKVREISDTQYF. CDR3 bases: TGTGCCAGTAAAGTGCGGGAGATTTCAGATACGCAGTATTTT.

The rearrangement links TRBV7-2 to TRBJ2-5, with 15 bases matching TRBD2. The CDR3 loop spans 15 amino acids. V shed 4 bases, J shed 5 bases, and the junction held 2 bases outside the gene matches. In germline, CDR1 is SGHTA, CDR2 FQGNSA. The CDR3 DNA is TGTGCCAGCAGCTCCGGGACTAGCGGGGGGGAGACCCAGTACTTC. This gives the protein CASSSGTSGGETQYF. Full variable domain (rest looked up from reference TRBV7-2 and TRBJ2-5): GAGVSQSPSNKVTEKGKDVELRCDPISGHTALYWYRQSLGQGLEFLIYFQGNSAPDKSGLPSDRFSAERTGGSVSTLTIQRTQQEDSAVYLCASSSGTSGGETQYFGPGTRLLVL.

CDR3 nucleotide sequence: TGTGCCATCAGTGACTGGGGCTTGGAGCAGTACTTC. It translates to CAISDWGLEQYF. J is TRBJ2-5 and V is TRBV10-3; possible D gene TRBD1, 5 bases. CDR1 and CDR2 from the germline V gene are ENHRY and SYGVKD. The CDR3 is made up of 12 amino acids. The V end was cut by 3 bases, the J end by 11 bases, with 13 bases between.

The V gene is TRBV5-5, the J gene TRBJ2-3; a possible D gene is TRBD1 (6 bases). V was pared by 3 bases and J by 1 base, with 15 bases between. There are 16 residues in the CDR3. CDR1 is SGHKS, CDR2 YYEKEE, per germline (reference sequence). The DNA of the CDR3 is TGTGCCAGCAGCTGGGGGCAGGGTCCCGGCACAGATACGCAGTATTTT. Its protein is CASSWGQGPGTDTQYF. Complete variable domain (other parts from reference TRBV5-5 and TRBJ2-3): DAGVTQSPTHLIKTRGQQVTLRCSPISGHKSVSWYQQVLGQGPQFIFQYYEKEERGRGNFPDRFSARQFPNYSSELNVNALLLGDSALYLCASSWGQGPGTDTQYFGPGTRLTVL.

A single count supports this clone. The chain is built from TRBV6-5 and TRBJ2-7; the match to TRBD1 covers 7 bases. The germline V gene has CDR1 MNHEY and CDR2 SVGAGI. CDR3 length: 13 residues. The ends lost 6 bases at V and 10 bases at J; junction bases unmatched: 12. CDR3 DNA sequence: TGTGCCAGCAGAGAAACCGGGACAGAGATACAGTACTTC. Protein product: CASRETGTEIQYF.

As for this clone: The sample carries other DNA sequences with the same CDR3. The DNA of the CDR3 is TGCGCCAGCAGCCAAGGGCGTCCCGGGGCCTACGAGCAGTACTTC. Residues: CASSQGRPGAYEQYF. V and J are TRBV4-3 and TRBJ2-7; D might be TRBD2 (5 bases). The V gene lost 1 base and the J gene lost 2 bases, with 12 bases spanning the gap. From germline, CDR1 is LGHNA and CDR2 YSLEER. CDR3 length: 15 residues.

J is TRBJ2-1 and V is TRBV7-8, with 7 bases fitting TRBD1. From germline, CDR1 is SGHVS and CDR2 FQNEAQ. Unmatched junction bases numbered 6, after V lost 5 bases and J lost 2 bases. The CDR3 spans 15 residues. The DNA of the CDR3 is TGTGCCAGCAGCCCACAGGGGCTACCCTACAATGAGCAGTTCTTC. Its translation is CASSPQGLPYNEQFF.

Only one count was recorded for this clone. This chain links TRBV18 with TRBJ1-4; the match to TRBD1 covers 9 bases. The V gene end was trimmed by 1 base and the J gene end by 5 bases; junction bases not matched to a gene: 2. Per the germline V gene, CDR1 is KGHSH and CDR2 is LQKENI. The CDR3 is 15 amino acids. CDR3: CASSPRTGENEKLFF. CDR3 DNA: TGTGCCAGCTCACCACGGACAGGGGAAAATGAAAAACTGTTTTTT.

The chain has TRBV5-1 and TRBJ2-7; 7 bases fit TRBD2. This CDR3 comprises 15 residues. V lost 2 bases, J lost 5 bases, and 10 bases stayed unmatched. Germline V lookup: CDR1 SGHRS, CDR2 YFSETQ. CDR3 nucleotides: TGCGCCAGCAGCTTCCTGGGCGGGAGTAGCCACGAGCAGTACTTC. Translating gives CASSFLGGSSHEQYF. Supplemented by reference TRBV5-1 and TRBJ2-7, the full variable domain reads KAGVTQTPRYLIKTRGQQVTLSCSPISGHRSVSWYQQTPGQGLQFLFEYFSETQRNKGNFPGRFSGRQFSNSRSEMNVSTLELGDSALYLCASSFLGGSSHEQYFGPGTRLTVT.

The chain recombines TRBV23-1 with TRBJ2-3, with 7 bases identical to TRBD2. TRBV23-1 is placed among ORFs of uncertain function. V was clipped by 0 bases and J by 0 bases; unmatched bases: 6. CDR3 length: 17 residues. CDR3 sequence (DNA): TGCGCCAGCAGTCAATCTGGCAGCGGGATAAGCACAGATACGCAGTATTTT. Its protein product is CASSQSGSGISTDTQYF.

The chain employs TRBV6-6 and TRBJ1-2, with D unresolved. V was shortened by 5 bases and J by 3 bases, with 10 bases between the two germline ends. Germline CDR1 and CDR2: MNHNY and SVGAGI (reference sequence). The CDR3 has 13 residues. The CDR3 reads CASSLTPDYGYTF. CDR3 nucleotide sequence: TGTGCCAGCAGTCTAACTCCGGACTATGGCTACACCTTC.

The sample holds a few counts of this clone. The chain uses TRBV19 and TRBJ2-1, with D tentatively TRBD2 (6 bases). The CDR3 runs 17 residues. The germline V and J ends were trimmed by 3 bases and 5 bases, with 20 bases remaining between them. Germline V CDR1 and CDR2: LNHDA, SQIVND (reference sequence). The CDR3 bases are TGTGCCAGTAGTATGAAAGGGACTGGAATAGCGGACAATGAGCAGTTCTTC. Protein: CASSMKGTGIADNEQFF.

This CDR3 is CASSFSPLRGQDGYTF. CDR3 nucleotides: TGTGCCAGCAGCTTCTCCCCTTTGCGAGGGCAGGATGGCTACACCTTC. V and J are TRBV7-9 and TRBJ1-2; no reliable D call. V was clipped by 3 bases and J by 6 bases, with 20 bases between them. CDR3 length: 16 residues. Germline CDR1 and CDR2: SEHNR and FQNEAQ (reference sequence).

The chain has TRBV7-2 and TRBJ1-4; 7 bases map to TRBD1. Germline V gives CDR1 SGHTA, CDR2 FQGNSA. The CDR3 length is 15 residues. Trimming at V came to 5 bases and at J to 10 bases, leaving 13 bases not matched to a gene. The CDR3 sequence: CASSPRQGGDGKLFF. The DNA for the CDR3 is TGTGCCAGCAGCCCTAGACAGGGTGGTGATGGAAAACTGTTTTTT.

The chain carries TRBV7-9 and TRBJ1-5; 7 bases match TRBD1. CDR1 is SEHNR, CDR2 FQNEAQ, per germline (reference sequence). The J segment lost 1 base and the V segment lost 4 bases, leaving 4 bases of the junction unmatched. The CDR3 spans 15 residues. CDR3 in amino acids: CASSSGTVSNQPQHF. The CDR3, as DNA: TGTGCCAGCAGCTCGGGGACAGTCAGCAATCAGCCCCAGCATTTT.

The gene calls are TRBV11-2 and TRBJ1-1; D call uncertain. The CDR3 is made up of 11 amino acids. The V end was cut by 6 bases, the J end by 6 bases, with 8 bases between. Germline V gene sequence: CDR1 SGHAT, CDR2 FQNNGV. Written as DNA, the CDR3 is TGTGCCAGCAGAGGAGGGCCTGAAGCTTTCTTT. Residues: CASRGGPEAFF.

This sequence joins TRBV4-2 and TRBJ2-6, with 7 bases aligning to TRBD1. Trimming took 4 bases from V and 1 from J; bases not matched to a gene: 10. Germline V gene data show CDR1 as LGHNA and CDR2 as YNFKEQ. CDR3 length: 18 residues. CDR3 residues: CASSLPGQVGSGANVLTF. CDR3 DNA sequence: TGTGCCAGCAGCCTACCAGGACAGGTTGGGTCTGGGGCCAACGTCCTGACTTTC.

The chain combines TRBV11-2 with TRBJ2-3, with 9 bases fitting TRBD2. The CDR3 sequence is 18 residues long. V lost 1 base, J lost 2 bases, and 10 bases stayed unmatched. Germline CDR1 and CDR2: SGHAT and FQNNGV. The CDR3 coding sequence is TGTGCCAGCAGCTTAGGACGTGGTCTAGCGGGAATCACAGATACGCAGTATTTT. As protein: CASSLGRGLAGITDTQYF.

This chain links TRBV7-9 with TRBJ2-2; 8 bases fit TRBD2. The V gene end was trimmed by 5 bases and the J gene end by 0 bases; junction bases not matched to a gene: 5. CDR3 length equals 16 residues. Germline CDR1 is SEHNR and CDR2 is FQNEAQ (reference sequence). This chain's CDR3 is CASSPGLGANTGELFF. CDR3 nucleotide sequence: TGTGCCAGCAGCCCGGGACTAGGCGCGAACACCGGGGAGCTGTTTTTT.

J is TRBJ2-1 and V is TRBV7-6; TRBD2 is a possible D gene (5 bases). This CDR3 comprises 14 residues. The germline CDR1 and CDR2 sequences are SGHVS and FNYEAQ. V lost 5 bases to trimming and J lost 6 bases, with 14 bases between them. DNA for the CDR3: TGTGCCAGCAGCGCTAACCTAGCAGGCAATGAGCAGTTCTTC. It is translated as CASSANLAGNEQFF.

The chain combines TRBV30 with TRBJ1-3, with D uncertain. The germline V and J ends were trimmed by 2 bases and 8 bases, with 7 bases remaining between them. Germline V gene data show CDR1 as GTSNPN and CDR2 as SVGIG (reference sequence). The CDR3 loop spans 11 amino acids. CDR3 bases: TGTGCCTGGAGTACTTCTTACACCATATATTTT. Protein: CAWSTSYTIYF.

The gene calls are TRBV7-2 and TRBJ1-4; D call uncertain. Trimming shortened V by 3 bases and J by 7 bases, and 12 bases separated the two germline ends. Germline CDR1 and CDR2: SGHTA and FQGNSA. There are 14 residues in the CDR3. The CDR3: CASSLFGLGEKLFF. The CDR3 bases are TGTGCCAGCAGCTTGTTCGGGTTAGGTGAAAAACTGTTTTTT.

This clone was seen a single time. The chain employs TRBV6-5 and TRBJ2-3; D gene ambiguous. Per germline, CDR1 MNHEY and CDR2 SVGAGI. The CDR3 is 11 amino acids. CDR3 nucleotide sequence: TGTGCAGAGCCCTTCACAGATACGCAGTATTTT. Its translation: CAEPFTDTQYF.